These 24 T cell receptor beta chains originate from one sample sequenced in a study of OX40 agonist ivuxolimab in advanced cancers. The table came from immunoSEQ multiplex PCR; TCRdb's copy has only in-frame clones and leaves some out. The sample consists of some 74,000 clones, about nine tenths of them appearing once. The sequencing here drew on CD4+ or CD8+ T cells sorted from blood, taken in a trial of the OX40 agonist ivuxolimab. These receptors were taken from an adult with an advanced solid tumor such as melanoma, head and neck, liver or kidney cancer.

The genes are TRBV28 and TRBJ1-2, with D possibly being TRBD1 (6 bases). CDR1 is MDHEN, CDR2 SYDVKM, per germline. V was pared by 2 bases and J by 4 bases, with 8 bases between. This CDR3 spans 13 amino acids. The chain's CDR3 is CASSLGGAYGYTF. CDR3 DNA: TGTGCCAGCAGTTTAGGGGGGGCCTATGGCTACACCTTC.

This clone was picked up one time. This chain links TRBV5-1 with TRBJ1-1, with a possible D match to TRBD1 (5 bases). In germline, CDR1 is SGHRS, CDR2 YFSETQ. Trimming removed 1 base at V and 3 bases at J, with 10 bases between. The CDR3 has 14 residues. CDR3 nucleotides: TGCGCCAGCAGCTTGCAGGGAACGCACACTGAAGCTTTCTTT. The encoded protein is CASSLQGTHTEAFF. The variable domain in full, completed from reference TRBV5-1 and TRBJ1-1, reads KAGVTQTPRYLIKTRGQQVTLSCSPISGHRSVSWYQQTPGQGLQFLFEYFSETQRNKGNFPGRFSGRQFSNSRSEMNVSTLELGDSALYLCASSLQGTHTEAFFGQGTRLTVV.

In DNA, the CDR3 is TGTGCCAGCACCCTGGATAGTGCAGGGGGTTACTCTGGGGCCAACGTCCTGACTTTC. This codes for CASTLDSAGGYSGANVLTF. This rearrangement joins TRBV28 to TRBJ2-6, with TRBD1 matching over 7 bases. Germline CDR1 reads MDHEN; CDR2 reads SYDVKM. The length of the CDR3 is 19 residues. The junction had 15 bases not matched to a gene; V was cut back by 7 bases and J by 0 bases.

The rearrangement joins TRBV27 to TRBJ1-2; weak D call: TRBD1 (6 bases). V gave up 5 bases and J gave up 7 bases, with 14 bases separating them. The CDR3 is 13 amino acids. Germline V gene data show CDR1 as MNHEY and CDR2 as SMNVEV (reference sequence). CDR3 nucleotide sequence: TGTGCCAGCAGTCTGGGGGGGCTAGGTGGCTACACCTTC. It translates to CASSLGGLGGYTF.

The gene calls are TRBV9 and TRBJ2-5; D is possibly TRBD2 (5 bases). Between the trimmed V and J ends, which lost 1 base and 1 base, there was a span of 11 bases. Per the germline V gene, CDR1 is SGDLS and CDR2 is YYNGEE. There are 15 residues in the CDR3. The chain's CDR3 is CASSVSASPQETQYF. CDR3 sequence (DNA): TGTGCCAGCAGCGTATCGGCTAGCCCCCAAGAGACCCAGTACTTC.

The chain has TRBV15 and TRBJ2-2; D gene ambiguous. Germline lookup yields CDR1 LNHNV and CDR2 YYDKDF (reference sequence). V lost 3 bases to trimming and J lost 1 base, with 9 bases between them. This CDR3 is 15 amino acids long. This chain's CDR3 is CATSRKRLNTGELFF. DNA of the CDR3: TGTGCCACCAGCAGGAAGCGTTTGAACACCGGGGAGCTGTTTTTT.

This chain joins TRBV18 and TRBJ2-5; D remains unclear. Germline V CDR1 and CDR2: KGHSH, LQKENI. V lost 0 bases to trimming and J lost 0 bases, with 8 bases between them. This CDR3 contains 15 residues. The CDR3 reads CASSPPSQYQETQYF. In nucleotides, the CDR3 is TGTGCCAGCTCACCACCGAGTCAGTACCAAGAGACCCAGTACTTC.

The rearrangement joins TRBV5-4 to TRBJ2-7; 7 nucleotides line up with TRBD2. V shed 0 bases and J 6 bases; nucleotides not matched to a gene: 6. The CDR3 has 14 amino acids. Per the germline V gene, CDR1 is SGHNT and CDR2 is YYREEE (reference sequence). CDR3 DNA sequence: TGTGCCAGCAGCTTGGGAGCGGGGTATCGCGAGCAGTACTTC. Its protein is CASSLGAGYREQYF. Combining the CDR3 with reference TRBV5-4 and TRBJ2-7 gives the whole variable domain ETGVTQSPTHLIKTRGQQVTLRCSSQSGHNTVSWYQQALGQGPQFIFQYYREEENGRGNFPPRFSGLQFPNYSSELNVNALELDDSALYLCASSLGAGYREQYFGPGTRLTVT.

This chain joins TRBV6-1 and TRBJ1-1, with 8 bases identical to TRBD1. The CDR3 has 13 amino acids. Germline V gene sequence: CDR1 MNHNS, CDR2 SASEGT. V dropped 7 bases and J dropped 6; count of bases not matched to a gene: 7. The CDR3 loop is CASTRTGKSEAFF. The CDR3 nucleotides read TGTGCCAGCACCAGGACAGGGAAATCTGAAGCTTTCTTT.

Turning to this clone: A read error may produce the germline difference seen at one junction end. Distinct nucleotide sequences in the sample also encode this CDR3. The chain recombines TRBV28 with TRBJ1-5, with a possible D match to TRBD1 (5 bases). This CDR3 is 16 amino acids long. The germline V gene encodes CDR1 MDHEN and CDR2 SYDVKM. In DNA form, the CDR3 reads TGTGCCAGCACCCACGGGGGATCCTGGAGCAACCAGCCCCAGCATTTT. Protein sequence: CASTHGGSWSNQPQHF.

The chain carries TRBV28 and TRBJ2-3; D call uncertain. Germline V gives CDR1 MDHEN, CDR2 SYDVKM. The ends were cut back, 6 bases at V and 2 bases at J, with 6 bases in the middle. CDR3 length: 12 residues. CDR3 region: CASSLPTDTQYF. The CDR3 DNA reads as TGTGCCAGCAGCCTCCCCACAGATACGCAGTATTTT.

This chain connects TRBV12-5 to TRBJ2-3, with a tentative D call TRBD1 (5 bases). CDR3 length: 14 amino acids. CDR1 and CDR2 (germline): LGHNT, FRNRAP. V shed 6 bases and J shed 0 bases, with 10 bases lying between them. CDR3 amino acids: CASGRVGSTDTQYF. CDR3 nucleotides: TGTGCTAGTGGCAGGGTCGGGAGCACAGATACGCAGTATTTT.

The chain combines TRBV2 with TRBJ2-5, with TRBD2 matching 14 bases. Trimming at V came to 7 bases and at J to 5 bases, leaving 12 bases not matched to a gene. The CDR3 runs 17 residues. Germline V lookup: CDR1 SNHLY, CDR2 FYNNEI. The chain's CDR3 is CASTQIGTSGSRETQYF. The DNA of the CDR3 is TGTGCCAGCACCCAAATTGGGACTAGCGGGAGTCGCGAGACCCAGTACTTC.

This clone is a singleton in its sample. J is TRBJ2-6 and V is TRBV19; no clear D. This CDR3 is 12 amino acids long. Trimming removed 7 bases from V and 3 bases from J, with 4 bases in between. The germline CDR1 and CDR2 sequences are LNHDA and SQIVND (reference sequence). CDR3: CASNVGANVLTF. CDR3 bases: TGTGCCAGTAATGTTGGGGCCAACGTCCTGACTTTC.

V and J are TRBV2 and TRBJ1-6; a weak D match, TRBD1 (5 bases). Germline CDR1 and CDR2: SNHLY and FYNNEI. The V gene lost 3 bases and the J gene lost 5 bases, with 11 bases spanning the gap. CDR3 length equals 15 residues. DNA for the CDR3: TGTGCCAGCAGTGATAGGGGACGGGATAATTCACCCCTCCACTTT. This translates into CASSDRGRDNSPLHF.

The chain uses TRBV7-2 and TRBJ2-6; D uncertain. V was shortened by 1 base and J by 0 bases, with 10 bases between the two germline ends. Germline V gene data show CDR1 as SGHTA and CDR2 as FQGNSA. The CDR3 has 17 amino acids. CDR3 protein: CASSLGGRASGANVLTF. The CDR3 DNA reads TGTGCCAGCAGCTTAGGTGGACGGGCCTCTGGGGCCAACGTCCTGACTTTC.

The chain's CDR3 is CASSPGELFF. The CDR3 nucleotides read TGTGCCAGCTCGCCCGGGGAGCTGTTTTTT. This chain connects TRBV18 to TRBJ2-2; D is unresolved. The CDR3 sequence is 10 residues long. Germline V gene lookup returns CDR1 KGHSH and CDR2 LQKENI. V lost 6 bases, J lost 6 bases, and 2 bases lay in between.

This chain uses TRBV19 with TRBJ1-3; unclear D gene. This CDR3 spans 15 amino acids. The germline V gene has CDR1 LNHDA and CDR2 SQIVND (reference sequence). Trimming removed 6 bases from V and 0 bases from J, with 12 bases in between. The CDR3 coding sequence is TGTGCCAGTAGACCCACAGCTAGCTCTGGAAACACCATATATTTT. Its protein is CASRPTASSGNTIYF. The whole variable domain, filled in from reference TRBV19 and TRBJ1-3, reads DGGITQSPKYLFRKEGQNVTLSCEQNLNHDAMYWYRQDPGQGLRLIYYSQIVNDFQKGDIAEGYSVSREKKESFPLTVTSAQKNPTAFYLCASRPTASSGNTIYFGEGSWLTVV.

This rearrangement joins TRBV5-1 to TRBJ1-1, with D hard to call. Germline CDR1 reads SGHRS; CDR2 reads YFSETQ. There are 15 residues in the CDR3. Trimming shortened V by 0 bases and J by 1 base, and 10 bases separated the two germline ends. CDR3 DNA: TGCGCCAGCAGCTTGGACAGTGTGGGGAACACTGAAGCTTTCTTT. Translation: CASSLDSVGNTEAFF.

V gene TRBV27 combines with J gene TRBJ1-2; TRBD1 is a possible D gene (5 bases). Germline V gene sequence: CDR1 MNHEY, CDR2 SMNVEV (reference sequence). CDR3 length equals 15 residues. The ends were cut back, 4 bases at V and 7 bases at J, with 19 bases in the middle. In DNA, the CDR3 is TGTGCCAGCAGTTCACGCTGGGGCCAGGGTGGTGGCTACACCTTC. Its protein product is CASSSRWGQGGGYTF.

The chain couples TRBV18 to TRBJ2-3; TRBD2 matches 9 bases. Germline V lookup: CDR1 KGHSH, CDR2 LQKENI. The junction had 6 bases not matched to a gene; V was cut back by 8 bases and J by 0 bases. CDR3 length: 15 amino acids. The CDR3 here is CASRPLAGSTDTQYF. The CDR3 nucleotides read TGTGCCAGCCGACCCCTAGCGGGGAGCACAGATACGCAGTATTTT.

CDR3 residues: CASSIVAGVGEQYF. The CDR3 DNA is TGTGCCAGTAGTATCGTAGCGGGAGTGGGCGAGCAGTACTTC. This sequence joins TRBV19 and TRBJ2-7; 9 bases fit TRBD2. The CDR3 spans 14 residues. Germline CDR1 and CDR2: LNHDA and SQIVND (reference sequence). Trimming at V came to 3 bases and at J to 6 bases, leaving 6 bases not matched to a gene.

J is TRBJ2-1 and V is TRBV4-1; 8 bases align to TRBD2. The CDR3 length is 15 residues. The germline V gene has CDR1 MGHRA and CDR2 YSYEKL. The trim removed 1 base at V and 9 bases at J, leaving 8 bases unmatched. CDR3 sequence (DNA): TGCGCCAGCAGCCAAGGGACTAGCTTTGCACTTGAGCAGTTCTTC. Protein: CASSQGTSFALEQFF.

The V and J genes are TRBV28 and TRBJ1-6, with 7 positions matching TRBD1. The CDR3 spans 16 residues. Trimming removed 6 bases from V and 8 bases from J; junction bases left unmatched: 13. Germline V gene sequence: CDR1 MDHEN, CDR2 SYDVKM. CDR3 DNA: TGTGCCAGCAGGGTACATCAGGGGGGGCTTGATTCACCCCTCCACTTT. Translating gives CASRVHQGGLDSPLHF.